This T cell receptor beta chain was documented in a study of cytomegalovirus exposure and HLA in healthy donors. The PCR had 60 Vbeta and 13 Jbeta primers. Using immunoSEQ multiplex PCR, the repertoire was profiled, and TCRdb retains in-frame clones only, with some absent. This table lists 100,000 to 150,000 clones. The CDR3 length is 15 residues. V was shortened by 2 bases and J by 3 bases, with 14 bases between the two germline ends. Germline lookup yields CDR1 SGHDT and CDR2 YYEEEE. Nominally healthy donors provided the samples, though records likely missed some immune exposures. Sequenced input: PBMCs. The sequence came from a woman between 40 and 55 years old in good health and CMV-seropositive. The rearrangement joins TRBV5-6 to TRBJ1-2; TRBD1 might be the D (5 bases). The CDR3 coding sequence is TGTGCCAGCAGCTTCCGGGACGGGAGGGACTATGGCTACACCTTC. This codes for CASSFRDGRDYGYTF.